The clone carrying this TCR beta chain was observed many times. The antigen is undetermined. Patients with uncontrolled infections, other autoimmune diseases, pregnancy or lactation were excluded. Fresh peripheral blood, roughly 10 ml, was the source of the PBMCs. V was cut by 2 bases and J by 4 bases, with 15 bases left in between. Germline-derived CDR1 and CDR2 are LGHNT and FRNRAP. CDR3 length equals 16 residues. These data belong to a study of T cells in Graves' hyperthyroidism and ophthalmopathy. About the study: Staff took peripheral blood when the initial diagnosis was made, before any treatment began.

Amplified regions were TCR beta CDR3 sequences from RNA transcripts. A set of HTBI primers served as the primers for a first-round RT-PCR of the TCR CDR3. MiXCR, applied by TCRdb to the multiplex PCR reads, yields one record per CDR3 protein. The data hold 300,000 to 450,000 distinct CDR3 sequences, with roughly 13% observed a single time. Study-level results: Blood shared most expanded thyroid clonotypes above 0.001.

The sequenced material came from blood. V and J are TRBV12-5 and TRBJ1-5; D may be TRBD1 (6 bases). The TCR originated in a man younger than 40 with Graves' hyperthyroidism that later progressed to Graves' ophthalmopathy. The CDR3, as DNA: TGTGCTAGTGGTTTGCCGGATAAAACAGGGAATCAGCCCCAGCATTTT. Residues: CASGLPDKTGNQPQHF.